The 16 T cell receptor beta chains below were found in one sample sequenced in a study of blood T cell repertoires in COVID-19. TCRdb keeps only in-frame clones here, not all; method: immunoSEQ multiplex PCR. This sample has about 220,000 clones, with about 91% found just once. Sequencing was done on a sample of PBMCs or T cells enriched from blood (not recorded which). The receptors stem from a woman in her fifties or sixties with acute COVID-19.

This clone was counted between two and nine times. V is TRBV6-5 and J is TRBJ1-1, with D perhaps TRBD1 (6 bases). The CDR3 runs to 15 residues. CDR1 MNHEY and CDR2 SVGAGI come from the germline V gene. Trimming cost V 6 bases and J 1 base, with 15 bases left between them. CDR3 residues: CASSSAGAPNTEAFF. The CDR3 DNA follows: TGTGCCAGCAGCTCGGCGGGGGCACCGAACACTGAAGCTTTCTTT.

The V and J genes are TRBV7-2 and TRBJ2-7; D may be TRBD1 (9 bases). Germline V CDR1 and CDR2: SGHTA, FQGNSA. Trimming pared 5 bases from V and 6 bases from J, leaving 26 bases between. This CDR3 is built from 17 residues. This CDR3 reads CASSEQPPGTGTSEQYF. The CDR3 DNA is TGTGCCAGCAGCGAGCAACCCCCCGGGACAGGGACTAGCGAGCAGTACTTC.

This chain joins TRBV18 and TRBJ1-2, with 8 positions matching TRBD1. Looked up from germline, CDR1 is KGHSH and CDR2 is LQKENI. The V and J ends lost 6 bases and 2 bases, in that order; junction bases with no gene match: 5. The CDR3 loop spans 14 amino acids. CDR3 in amino acids: CASSGDRKNYGYTF. The CDR3 bases are TGTGCCAGCTCCGGGGACAGGAAGAACTATGGCTACACCTTC.

This sequence joins TRBV5-6 and TRBJ2-3, with 9 bases that match TRBD2. CDR3 length: 15 amino acids. V was pared by 3 bases and J by 4 bases, with 6 bases of the junction left unmatched. The germline gives CDR1 SGHDT, CDR2 YYEEEE. The DNA for the CDR3 is TGTGCCAGCAGCTCGGTCGGCGGGAGGGCAGATACGCAGTATTTT. It codes for CASSSVGGRADTQYF.

V usage is TRBV7-8 and J usage is TRBJ2-1; 8 bases are shared with TRBD2. Germline loops: CDR1 SGHVS, CDR2 FQNEAQ. The V gene end was trimmed by 3 bases and the J gene end by 7 bases; junction bases not matched to a gene: 8. The CDR3 spans 15 residues. CDR3 region: CASSLDSSGSNEQFF. Written as DNA, the CDR3 is TGTGCCAGCAGCTTGGACTCGAGCGGGAGTAATGAGCAGTTCTTC.

This clone occurred once. This rearrangement joins TRBV11-2 to TRBJ2-6, with no clear D. Germline V gene data show CDR1 as SGHAT and CDR2 as FQNNGV. V was cut by 7 bases and J by 2 bases, with 6 bases left in between. This CDR3 is 13 amino acids long. CDR3 loop: CASTYAGANVLTF. The CDR3 coding sequence is TGTGCCAGCACCTACGCTGGGGCCAACGTCCTGACTTTC.

This clone appeared a few times. The chain couples TRBV2 to TRBJ2-1, with no clear D. Germline V gives CDR1 SNHLY, CDR2 FYNNEI. The V end was cut by 4 bases, the J end by 5 bases, with 24 bases between. This CDR3 region has 18 residues. The CDR3 sequence is CASSGGWITTARNNEQFF. The CDR3 DNA reads as TGTGCCAGCAGTGGTGGGTGGATCACCACGGCTAGAAACAATGAGCAGTTCTTC.

Written as DNA, the CDR3 is TGCGCCAGCAGCTTTACCGAGGGACAGGGCCTTTACAATGAGCAGTTCTTC. It encodes CASSFTEGQGLYNEQFF. This sequence joins TRBV5-1 and TRBJ2-1, with 9 bases fitting TRBD1. Germline CDR1 reads SGHRS; CDR2 reads YFSETQ. Trimming removed 2 bases from V and 4 bases from J; junction bases left unmatched: 10. The CDR3 contains 17 residues.

The rearrangement links TRBV15 to TRBJ2-7, with 11 bases identical to TRBD2. The V segment lost 3 bases and the J segment 4 bases; nucleotides outside the gene matches: 5. The CDR3 sequence is 15 residues long. Germline-derived CDR1 and CDR2 are LNHNV and YYDKDF (reference sequence). The CDR3 loop reads CATSSRTSGRYEQYF. CDR3 sequence (DNA): TGTGCCACCAGCAGCCGGACTAGCGGGCGTTACGAGCAGTACTTC.

The V and J genes are TRBV28 and TRBJ2-7; 8 bases map to TRBD1. There are 14 residues in the CDR3. V trimming: 5 bases; J trimming: 2 bases; junction bases outside the gene matches: 5. CDR1 and CDR2 (germline): MDHEN, SYDVKM. CDR3 protein: CASSIGQGTYEQYF. The CDR3 DNA reads TGTGCCAGCAGTATAGGACAGGGAACCTACGAGCAGTACTTC.

This chain connects TRBV19 to TRBJ2-2, with D perhaps TRBD1 (6 bases). V was shortened by 6 bases and J by 2 bases, with 16 bases between the two germline ends. The CDR3 runs to 16 residues. Germline V gene lookup returns CDR1 LNHDA and CDR2 SQIVND (reference sequence). CDR3: CASRKIGQKNTGELFF. The CDR3 region has the DNA TGTGCCAGTAGAAAAATCGGACAGAAAAACACCGGGGAGCTGTTTTTT.

The chain has TRBV9 and TRBJ1-1; tentatively, D is TRBD1 (5 bases). The CDR3 is made up of 15 amino acids. V was clipped by 0 bases and J by 0 bases, with 9 bases between them. The germline V gene encodes CDR1 SGDLS and CDR2 YYNGEE. CDR3 loop: CASSVGGRLNTEAFF. The CDR3 region has the DNA TGTGCCAGCAGCGTAGGGGGCAGACTGAACACTGAAGCTTTCTTT.

Notes on this clone: Additional DNA sequences in this sample encode the identical CDR3. The rearrangement links TRBV28 to TRBJ1-1; tentatively, D is TRBD1 (6 bases). Germline CDR1 is MDHEN and CDR2 is SYDVKM. The germline V and J ends were trimmed by 3 bases and 1 base, with 9 bases remaining between them. The length of the CDR3 is 14 residues. The CDR3 loop reads CASSFRGANTEAFF. Written as DNA, the CDR3 is TGTGCCAGCAGTTTCCGGGGGGCGAACACTGAAGCTTTCTTT.

The V and J genes are TRBV15 and TRBJ2-7, with 10 bases aligning to TRBD1. Germline CDR1 is LNHNV and CDR2 is YYDKDF (reference sequence). V was pared by 4 bases and J by 3 bases, with 6 bases of the junction left unmatched. There are 15 residues in the CDR3. Here the CDR3 reads CATSNLTGGYYEQYF. The CDR3, as DNA: TGTGCCACCAGCAACCTGACAGGGGGCTACTACGAGCAGTACTTC.

The chain joins TRBV7-2 to TRBJ2-1, with 7 nucleotides matching TRBD1. The CDR3 runs to 17 residues. V gave up 4 bases and J gave up 0 bases; unmatched junction bases: 9. Germline CDR1 and CDR2: SGHTA and FQGNSA. The CDR3 sequence is CASSSTLRDSSYNEQFF. For the CDR3, the DNA is TGTGCCAGCAGCTCGACCCTACGGGACAGCTCCTACAATGAGCAGTTCTTC.

The CDR3 spells CAWSRNRGPYGYTF. CDR3 bases: TGTGCCTGGAGTAGGAATCGAGGGCCCTATGGCTACACCTTC. This chain links TRBV30 with TRBJ1-2; D gene uncertain. There are 14 residues in the CDR3. The V gene's germline CDR1 is GTSNPN and CDR2 SVGIG (reference sequence). V was pared by 2 bases and J by 4 bases, with 14 bases between.